This T cell receptor beta chain was sequenced during a study of blood T cell repertoires in COVID-19. Study summary: COVID-19 samples from acute and convalescent phases originated in the United States, Italy and Spain. T cells, B-cell-depleted T cells, or PBMCs supplied cDNA or gDNA.

The germline gives CDR1 SGHNT, CDR2 YYREEE (reference sequence). Trimming removed 1 base from V and 0 bases from J; junction bases left unmatched: 5. The CDR3 has 18 residues. In the original workflow: Amplification with reference gene primers provided the estimates of nucleated cell counts. Only in-frame clones appear in the TCRdb table, and some are missing; sequencing was by immunoSEQ multiplex PCR. V and J calls and clone size come straight from that table; D and trimming were deduced from the DNA. Of some 77,000 clones in the sample, approximately 80% were seen once. This chain uses TRBV5-4 with TRBJ2-7; TRBD2 matches 15 bases. Sequenced material: peripheral blood. The receptor was derived from a man aged 70 or older with acute or convalescent COVID-19. The CDR3 reads CASSLKGTSGGSSYEQYF. The DNA for the CDR3 is TGTGCCAGCAGCTTGAAGGGGACTAGCGGGGGGAGCTCCTACGAGCAGTACTTC.